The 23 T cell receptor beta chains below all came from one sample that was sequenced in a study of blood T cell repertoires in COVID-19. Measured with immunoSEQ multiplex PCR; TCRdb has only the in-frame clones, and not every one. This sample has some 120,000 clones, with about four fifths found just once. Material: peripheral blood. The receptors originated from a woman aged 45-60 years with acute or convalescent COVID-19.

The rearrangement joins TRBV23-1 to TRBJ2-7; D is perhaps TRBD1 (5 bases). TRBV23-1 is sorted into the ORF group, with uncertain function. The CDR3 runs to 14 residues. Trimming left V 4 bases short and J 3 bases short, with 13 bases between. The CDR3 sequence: CASSPRTPYYEQYF. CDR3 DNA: TGCGCCAGCAGTCCGCGGACACCTTACTACGAGCAGTACTTC.

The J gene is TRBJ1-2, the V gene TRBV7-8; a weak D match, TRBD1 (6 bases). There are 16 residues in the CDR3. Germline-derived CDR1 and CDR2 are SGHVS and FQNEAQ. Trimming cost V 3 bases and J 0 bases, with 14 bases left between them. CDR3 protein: CASSLMQGLPNYGYTF. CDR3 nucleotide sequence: TGTGCCAGCAGCTTGATGCAGGGGCTCCCTAACTATGGCTACACCTTC.

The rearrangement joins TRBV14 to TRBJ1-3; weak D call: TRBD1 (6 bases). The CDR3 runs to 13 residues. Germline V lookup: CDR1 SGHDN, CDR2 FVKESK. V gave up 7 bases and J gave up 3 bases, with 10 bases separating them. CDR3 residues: CASKGTLGNTIYF. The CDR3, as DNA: TGTGCCAGCAAAGGGACACTTGGAAACACCATATATTTT.

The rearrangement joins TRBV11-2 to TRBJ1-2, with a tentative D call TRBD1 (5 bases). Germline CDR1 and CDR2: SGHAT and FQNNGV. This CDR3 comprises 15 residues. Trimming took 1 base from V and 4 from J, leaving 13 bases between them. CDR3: CASSLGVDRFYGYTF. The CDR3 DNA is TGTGCCAGCAGCTTAGGGGTTGACAGATTCTATGGCTACACCTTC. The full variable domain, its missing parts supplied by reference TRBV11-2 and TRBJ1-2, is EAGVAQSPRYKIIEKRQSVAFWCNPISGHATLYWYQQILGQGPKLLIQFQNNGVVDDSQLPKDRFSAERLKGVDSTLKIQPAKLEDSAVYLCASSLGVDRFYGYTFGSGTRLTVV.

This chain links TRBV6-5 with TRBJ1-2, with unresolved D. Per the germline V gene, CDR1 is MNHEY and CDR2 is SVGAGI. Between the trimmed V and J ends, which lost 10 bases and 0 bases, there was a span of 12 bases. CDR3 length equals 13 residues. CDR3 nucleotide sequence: TGTGCCACCCGCCTTCCAGCTAACTATGGCTACACCTTC. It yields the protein CATRLPANYGYTF.

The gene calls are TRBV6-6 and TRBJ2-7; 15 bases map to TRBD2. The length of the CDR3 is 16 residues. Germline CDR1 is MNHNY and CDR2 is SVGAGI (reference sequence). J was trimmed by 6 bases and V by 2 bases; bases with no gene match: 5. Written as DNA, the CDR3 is TGTGCCAGCAGTTACCGGACTAGCGGGGGGGCAATCGAGCAGTACTTC. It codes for CASSYRTSGGAIEQYF.

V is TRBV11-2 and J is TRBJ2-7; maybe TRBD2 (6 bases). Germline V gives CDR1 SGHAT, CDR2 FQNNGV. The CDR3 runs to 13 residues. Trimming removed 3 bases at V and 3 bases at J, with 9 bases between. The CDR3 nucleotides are TGTGCCAGCAGCTTGAACGGGGGCTACGAGCAGTACTTC. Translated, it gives CASSLNGGYEQYF.

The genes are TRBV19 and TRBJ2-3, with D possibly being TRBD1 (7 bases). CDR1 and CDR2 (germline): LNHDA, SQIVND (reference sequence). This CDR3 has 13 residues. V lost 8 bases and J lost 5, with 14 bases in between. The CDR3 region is CASRGTDKDTQYF. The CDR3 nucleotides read TGTGCCAGTCGGGGGACAGATAAAGATACGCAGTATTTT.

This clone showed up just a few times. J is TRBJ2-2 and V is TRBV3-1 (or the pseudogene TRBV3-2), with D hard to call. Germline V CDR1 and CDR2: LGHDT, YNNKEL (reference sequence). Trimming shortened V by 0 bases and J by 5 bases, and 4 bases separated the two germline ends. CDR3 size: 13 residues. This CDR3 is CASSQDLTGELFF. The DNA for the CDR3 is TGTGCCAGCAGCCAAGATCTAACCGGGGAGCTGTTTTTT.

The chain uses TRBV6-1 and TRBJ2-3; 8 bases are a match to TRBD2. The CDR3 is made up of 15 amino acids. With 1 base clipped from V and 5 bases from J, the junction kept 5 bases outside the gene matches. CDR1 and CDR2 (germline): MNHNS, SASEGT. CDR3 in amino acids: CASSEVYSGIDTQYF. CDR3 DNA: TGTGCCAGCAGTGAAGTGTATAGCGGGATAGATACGCAGTATTTT.

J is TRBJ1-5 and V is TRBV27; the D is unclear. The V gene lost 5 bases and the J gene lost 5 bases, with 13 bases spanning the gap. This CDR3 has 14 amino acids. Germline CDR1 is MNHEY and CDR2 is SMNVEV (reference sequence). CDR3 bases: TGTGCCAGCAGTCCCCGTCGTAATGATCAGCCCCAGCATTTT. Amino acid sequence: CASSPRRNDQPQHF.

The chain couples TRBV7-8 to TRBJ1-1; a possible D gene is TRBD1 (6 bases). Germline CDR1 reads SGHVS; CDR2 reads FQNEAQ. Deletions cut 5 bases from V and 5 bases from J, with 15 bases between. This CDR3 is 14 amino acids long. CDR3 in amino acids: CASSPDSGVTEAFF. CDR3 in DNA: TGTGCCAGCAGCCCCGATTCAGGGGTTACTGAAGCTTTCTTT.

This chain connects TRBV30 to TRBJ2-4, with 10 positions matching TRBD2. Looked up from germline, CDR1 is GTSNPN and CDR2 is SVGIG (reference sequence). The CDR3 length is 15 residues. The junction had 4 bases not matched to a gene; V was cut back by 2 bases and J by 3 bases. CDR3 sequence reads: CAWSLAGAVKNIQYF. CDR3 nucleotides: TGTGCCTGGAGTCTAGCGGGGGCGGTCAAAAACATTCAGTACTTC.

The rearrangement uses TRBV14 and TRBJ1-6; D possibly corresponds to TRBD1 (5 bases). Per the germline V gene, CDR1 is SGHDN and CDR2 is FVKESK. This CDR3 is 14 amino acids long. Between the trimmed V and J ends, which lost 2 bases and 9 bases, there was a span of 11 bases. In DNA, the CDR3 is TGTGCCAGCAGCCAATCTCGACAGATTTCACCCCTCCACTTT. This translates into CASSQSRQISPLHF.

CDR3 protein: CASSFSGSTDTQYF. The CDR3 DNA sequence: TGTGCCAGCAGCTTTAGCGGTAGCACAGATACGCAGTATTTT. V gene TRBV9 combines with J gene TRBJ2-3, with D possibly TRBD2 on 6 matching bases. This CDR3 comprises 14 residues. The germline gives CDR1 SGDLS, CDR2 YYNGEE. Trimming left V 4 bases short and J 0 bases short, with 9 bases between.

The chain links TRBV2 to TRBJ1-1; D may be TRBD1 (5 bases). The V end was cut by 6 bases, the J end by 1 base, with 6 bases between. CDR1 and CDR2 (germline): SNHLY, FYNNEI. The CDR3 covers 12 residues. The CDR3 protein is CASRRGNTEAFF. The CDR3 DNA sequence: TGTGCCAGCAGAAGGGGGAACACTGAAGCTTTCTTT.

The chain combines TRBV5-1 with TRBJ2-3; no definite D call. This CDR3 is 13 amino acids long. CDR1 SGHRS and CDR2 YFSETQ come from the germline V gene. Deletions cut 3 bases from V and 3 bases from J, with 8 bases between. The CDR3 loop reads CASSYQKTDTQYF. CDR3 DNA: TGCGCCAGCAGCTACCAGAAAACAGATACGCAGTATTTT.

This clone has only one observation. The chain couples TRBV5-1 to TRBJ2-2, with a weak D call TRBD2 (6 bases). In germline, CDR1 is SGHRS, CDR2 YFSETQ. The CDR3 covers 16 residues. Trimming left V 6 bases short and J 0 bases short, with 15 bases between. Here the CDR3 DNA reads TGCGCCAGCACCCTATCCAGGACTACGAACACCGGGGAGCTGTTTTTT. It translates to CASTLSRTTNTGELFF. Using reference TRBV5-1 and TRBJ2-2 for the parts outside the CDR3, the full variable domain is KAGVTQTPRYLIKTRGQQVTLSCSPISGHRSVSWYQQTPGQGLQFLFEYFSETQRNKGNFPGRFSGRQFSNSRSEMNVSTLELGDSALYLCASTLSRTTNTGELFFGEGSRLTVL.

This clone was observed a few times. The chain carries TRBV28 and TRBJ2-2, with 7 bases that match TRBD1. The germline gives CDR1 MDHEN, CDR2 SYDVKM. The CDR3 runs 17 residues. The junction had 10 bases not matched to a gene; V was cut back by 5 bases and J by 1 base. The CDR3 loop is CASSRTGLYQNTGELFF. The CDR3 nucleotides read TGTGCCAGCAGTCGGACAGGCCTTTACCAGAACACCGGGGAGCTGTTTTTT.

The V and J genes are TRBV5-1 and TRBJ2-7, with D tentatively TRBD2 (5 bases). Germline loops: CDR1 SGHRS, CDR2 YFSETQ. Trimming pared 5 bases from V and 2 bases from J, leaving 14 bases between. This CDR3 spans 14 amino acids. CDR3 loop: CASSHGVDAYEQYF. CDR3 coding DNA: TGCGCCAGCAGTCACGGGGTCGACGCCTACGAGCAGTACTTC.

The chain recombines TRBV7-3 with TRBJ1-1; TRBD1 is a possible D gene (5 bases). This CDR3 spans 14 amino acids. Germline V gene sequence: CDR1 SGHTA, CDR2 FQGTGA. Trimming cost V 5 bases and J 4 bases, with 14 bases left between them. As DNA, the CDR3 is TGTGCCAGCAGCCAAAACGGGGGATCCACTGAAGCTTTCTTT. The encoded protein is CASSQNGGSTEAFF.

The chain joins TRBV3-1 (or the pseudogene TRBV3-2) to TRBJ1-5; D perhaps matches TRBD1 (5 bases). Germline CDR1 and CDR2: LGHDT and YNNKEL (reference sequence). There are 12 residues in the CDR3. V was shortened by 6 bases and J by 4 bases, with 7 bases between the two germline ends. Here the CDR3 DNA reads TGTGCCAGCAGGGAGGGGAATCAGCCCCAGCATTTT. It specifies CASREGNQPQHF.

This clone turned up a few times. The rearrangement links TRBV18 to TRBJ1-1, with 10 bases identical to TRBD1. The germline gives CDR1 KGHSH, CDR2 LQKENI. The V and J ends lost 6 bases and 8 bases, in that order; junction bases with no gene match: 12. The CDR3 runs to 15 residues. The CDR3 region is CASSPKTGGLTEAFF. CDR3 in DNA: TGTGCCAGCTCTCCGAAGACAGGGGGCCTCACGGAAGCTTTCTTT.